This TCR beta chain was recovered during a study of blood T cell repertoires in COVID-19. Study overall: Cohort 3 donors were reported recovered after two negative PCRs, clearance, or symptom resolution. T cells, B-cell-depleted T cells, or PBMCs provided the cDNA or gDNA that served as material.

Methods used by the authors: The authors estimated nucleated cell counts from reference gene primer amplification. Assay used: immunoSEQ multiplex PCR; TCRdb lists only in-frame clones, some missing. V, J and clone size were drawn from that table, and D and trimming were deduced from the DNA. The repertoire holds hundreds of thousands of clones, with more than 75% as singletons. Recruitment covered 20 to 25 US areas and drew participants whose ages spanned roughly 18 to 100 years. V was pared by 5 bases and J by 8 bases, with 8 bases of the junction left unmatched. This CDR3 comprises 14 residues. The germline CDR1 and CDR2 sequences are SEHNR and FQNEAQ (reference sequence).

V usage is TRBV7-9 and J usage is TRBJ1-4; 7 bases align to TRBD1. The sample consisted of PBMCs or T cells enriched from blood (not recorded which). This receptor was taken from a man in his forties or fifties in a cohort exposed to, infected with or recovered from COVID-19 (not recorded which). CDR3 protein: CASSHHRGPEKLFF. DNA for the CDR3: TGTGCCAGCAGCCATCACAGGGGACCCGAAAAACTGTTTTTT.